Listed below are T cell receptor beta chains from one sample, sequenced in a study of CD8 T cells in Susac syndrome. TCRdb analysed the immunoSEQ multiplex PCR reads with MiXCR anew, one entry per CDR3 protein. The table shows approximately 230,000 distinct CDR3 sequences, with around 93% occurring only once. The sample consisted of CD4+ T cells from PBMCs. All receptors come from a human donor with multiple sclerosis. Each CDR3 is given with its conserved first and last residue. The order of the fields is D gene, J gene, V gene, clone size, CDR3 DNA, CDR3 protein. D genes are given only for firm matches. Clone sizes are given selectively: once, few, many, or a class where the clone is expanded.

d_gene: NA
j_gene: TRBJ2-3
v_gene: TRBV24-1
abundance: NA
CDR3nt: TGTGCCACCAGTGATTTGCAGTTTGGCGGCACAGATACGCAGTATTTT
CDR3aa: CATSDLQFGGTDTQYF

d_gene: NA
j_gene: TRBJ1-5
v_gene: TRBV24-1
abundance: once
CDR3nt: TGTGCCACCAGTGAGGGAGGGTATCATCAGCCCCAGCATTTT
CDR3aa: CATSEGGYHQPQHF

d_gene: NA
j_gene: TRBJ1-6
v_gene: TRBV5-4
abundance: NA
CDR3nt: TGTGCCAGCAGCTACGGGACGGAGAATTCACCCCTCCACTTT
CDR3aa: CASSYGTENSPLHF

d_gene: NA
j_gene: TRBJ1-2
v_gene: TRBV20-1
abundance: NA
CDR3nt: TGCAGTGCTAGAGATACGGGGCTGGGTGGCTACACCTTC
CDR3aa: CSARDTGLGGYTF

d_gene: NA
j_gene: TRBJ2-4
v_gene: TRBV7-2
abundance: NA
CDR3nt: TGTGCCAGCAGCTCTGCAGGATTAGCCAAAAACATTCAGTACTTC
CDR3aa: CASSSAGLAKNIQYF

d_gene: TRBD2
j_gene: TRBJ2-3
v_gene: TRBV19
abundance: NA
CDR3nt: TGTGCCAGTAGTATAGACCTTGATAGCGGGGCGATGACGCAGTATTTT
CDR3aa: CASSIDLDSGAMTQYF

d_gene: TRBD2
j_gene: TRBJ2-5
v_gene: TRBV3-1
abundance: NA
CDR3nt: TGTGCCAGCAGCCAAGAATTGGGAGGGCTCGAGACCCAGTACTTC
CDR3aa: CASSQELGGLETQYF

d_gene: NA
j_gene: TRBJ2-1
v_gene: TRBV5-4
abundance: NA
CDR3nt: TGTGCCAGCAGCAGCCGGAGAGGACCGAGCTCCTACAATGAGCAGTTCTTC
CDR3aa: CASSSRRGPSSYNEQFF

d_gene: NA
j_gene: TRBJ1-1
v_gene: TRBV29-1
abundance: NA
CDR3nt: TGCAGCGTTCGTACTCGGGCCGATGTCACTGAAGCTTTCTTT
CDR3aa: CSVRTRADVTEAFF

d_gene: NA
j_gene: TRBJ2-5
v_gene: TRBV10-3
abundance: NA
CDR3nt: TGTGCCATCAGTGAGTCCTCGGGAGTCGATAGGGAGACCCAGTACTTC
CDR3aa: CAISESSGVDRETQYF

d_gene: TRBD2
j_gene: TRBJ2-7
v_gene: TRBV3-1
abundance: NA
CDR3nt: TGTGCCAGCGACAGCGGGGGCGTCCAGAGCGAGCAGTACTTC
CDR3aa: CASDSGGVQSEQYF

d_gene: NA
j_gene: TRBJ2-5
v_gene: TRBV6-1
abundance: NA
CDR3nt: TGTGCCAGCAGTGAAGGGCCGGGGCCGCAAGAGACCCAGTACTTC
CDR3aa: CASSEGPGPQETQYF

d_gene: TRBD2
j_gene: TRBJ2-5
v_gene: TRBV11-3
abundance: NA
CDR3nt: TGTGCCAGCAGCTTATTCGGTGCGGGAGGGGAGACCCAGTACTTC
CDR3aa: CASSLFGAGGETQYF

d_gene: TRBD2
j_gene: TRBJ2-1
v_gene: TRBV15
abundance: NA
CDR3nt: TGTGCCACCAGCAGAGATGGGGAAGGGGCTAGCGGGAGAGTTGAGCAGTTCTTC
CDR3aa: CATSRDGEGASGRVEQFF

d_gene: NA
j_gene: TRBJ1-3
v_gene: TRBV29-1
abundance: NA
CDR3nt: TGCAGCGTTTACGTCTCTGGAAACACCATATATTTT
CDR3aa: CSVYVSGNTIYF

d_gene: NA
j_gene: TRBJ2-1
v_gene: TRBV15
abundance: once
CDR3nt: TGTGCCACCAGCAGAGATCGTCTCACAGAGAATGAGCAGTTCTTC
CDR3aa: CATSRDRLTENEQFF

d_gene: NA
j_gene: TRBJ2-1
v_gene: TRBV7-9
abundance: NA
CDR3nt: TGTGCCAGCAGCTCGTACCCTCTAGAAGATGAGCAGTTCTTC
CDR3aa: CASSSYPLEDEQFF

d_gene: NA
j_gene: TRBJ2-3
v_gene: TRBV20-1
abundance: once
CDR3nt: TGCAGTGCTGGGTGGACAGATACGCAGTATTTT
CDR3aa: CSAGWTDTQYF

d_gene: TRBD1
j_gene: TRBJ1-2
v_gene: TRBV6-2/TRBV6-3
abundance: once
CDR3nt: TGTGCCAGCAGTTACTCCCGGGACAGATATGGCTACACCTTC
CDR3aa: CASSYSRDRYGYTF

d_gene: NA
j_gene: TRBJ2-1
v_gene: TRBV6-2/TRBV6-3
abundance: once
CDR3nt: TGTGCCAGCACCTCACCGGCCGGAAGGTTGAATGAGCAGTTCTTC
CDR3aa: CASTSPAGRLNEQFF

d_gene: NA
j_gene: TRBJ2-7
v_gene: TRBV6-1
abundance: NA
CDR3nt: TGTGCCAGCAGTGAAGAGGGCTACGAGCAGTACTTC
CDR3aa: CASSEEGYEQYF

d_gene: TRBD1
j_gene: TRBJ2-5
v_gene: TRBV2
abundance: NA
CDR3nt: TGTGCCAGCAGTGATAGGGACAGGGTCCAAGAGACCCAGTACTTC
CDR3aa: CASSDRDRVQETQYF

d_gene: TRBD1
j_gene: TRBJ1-2
v_gene: TRBV27
abundance: NA
CDR3nt: TGTGCCAGTAGGACAGGGGGCGCGCCCGGCTACACCTTC
CDR3aa: CASRTGGAPGYTF

d_gene: NA
j_gene: TRBJ2-3
v_gene: TRBV9
abundance: NA
CDR3nt: TGTGCCAGCAGCCGTCAGGGCAGAGCCAGCCCCGATACGCAGTATTTT
CDR3aa: CASSRQGRASPDTQYF

d_gene: NA
j_gene: TRBJ2-2
v_gene: TRBV6-1
abundance: NA
CDR3nt: TGTGCCAGCAACCGGCGGGCACCCGAGCTGTTTTTT
CDR3aa: CASNRRAPELFF

d_gene: TRBD2
j_gene: TRBJ2-1
v_gene: TRBV30
abundance: NA
CDR3nt: TGTGCCATTCACGCGGGAGGTTGGAATGAGCAGTTCTTC
CDR3aa: CAIHAGGWNEQFF

d_gene: NA
j_gene: TRBJ1-5
v_gene: TRBV9
abundance: NA
CDR3nt: TGTGCCAGCAGCCCCTGGGGAGGGGTACATCAGCCCCAGCATTTT
CDR3aa: CASSPWGGVHQPQHF

d_gene: TRBD1
j_gene: TRBJ2-7
v_gene: TRBV28
abundance: NA
CDR3nt: TGTGCCAGCAGTTTCAGGTGGGGACAGGGGAGAACTAGCGCACACTCCTACGAGCAGTACTTC
CDR3aa: CASSFRWGQGRTSAHSYEQYF

d_gene: NA
j_gene: TRBJ1-2
v_gene: TRBV5-4
abundance: NA
CDR3nt: TGTGCCAGCAGCCAGCCGGATGGCTACACCTTC
CDR3aa: CASSQPDGYTF

d_gene: TRBD1
j_gene: TRBJ1-5
v_gene: TRBV29-1
abundance: few
CDR3nt: TGCAGCGCTGGGGACAGAAATCAGCCCCAGCATTTT
CDR3aa: CSAGDRNQPQHF

d_gene: TRBD2
j_gene: TRBJ2-2
v_gene: TRBV2
abundance: NA
CDR3nt: TGTGCCAGCAAACTAGCGCTGAACACCGGGGAGCTGTTTTTT
CDR3aa: CASKLALNTGELFF

d_gene: TRBD1
j_gene: TRBJ2-5
v_gene: TRBV6-5
abundance: NA
CDR3nt: TGTGCCAGCAAGACAGGGTTACAAGAGACCCAGTACTTC
CDR3aa: CASKTGLQETQYF

d_gene: TRBD2
j_gene: TRBJ2-3
v_gene: TRBV3-1
abundance: once
CDR3nt: TGTGCCAGCAGCCAAGGAGCGGGGGGGTTACCAGATACGCAGTATTTT
CDR3aa: CASSQGAGGLPDTQYF